This T cell receptor beta chain was identified during a study of identical twins. The study's findings and limits: The study found weaker excess twin sharing in beta out-of-frame sequences. The authors drew conclusions from cross-sectional statistical analysis rather than following the same donors. Memory repertoires showed no such pattern, whereas abundant cord blood beta clonotypes carried fewer insertions. Diverse VJ usage suggested most zero-insertion clonotypes were not invariant T cells.

TCRdb recomputed calls from the 5' RACE reads with MiXCR, one row per CDR3 protein. The sample lists 1,800,000 or so distinct CDR3 sequences; about 30% were seen once. This clonotype has only a few counts. The antigen remains unidentified. The CDR3 consists of 14 residues. Trimming left V 1 base short and J 3 bases short, with 8 bases between. Germline values: CDR1 SGHDT, CDR2 YYEEEE. This receptor was taken from a newborn girl in good health. The chain links TRBV5-6 to TRBJ1-5; no definite D call. The source material was cord blood. This CDR3 reads CASSLWRINQPQHF. CDR3 sequence (DNA): TGTGCCAGCAGCTTGTGGAGAATCAATCAGCCCCAGCATTTT.